The 28 T cell receptor beta chains listed next were all sequenced from one sample in a study of cytomegalovirus exposure and HLA in healthy donors. PCR used 60 Vbeta primers and 13 Jbeta primers. Repertoires were generated with immunoSEQ multiplex PCR, while TCRdb's copy carries only in-frame clones and drops some. This table lists some 42,000 clones. Sequenced: PBMCs. Receptors originate from a man aged 25-40 years in good health and CMV-seronegative.

The rearrangement joins TRBV11-2 to TRBJ2-7; D gene unclear. CDR3 length equals 12 residues. CDR1 is SGHAT and CDR2 is FQNNGV in the germline V gene. Trimming cost V 3 bases and J 4 bases, with 7 bases left between them. In nucleotides, the CDR3 is TGTGCCAGCAGCTTGTTGGAGTACGAGCAGTACTTC. Its translation: CASSLLEYEQYF.

The chain carries TRBV25-1 and TRBJ2-7; weak D call: TRBD1 (6 bases). This CDR3 contains 13 residues. Germline V gene data show CDR1 as MGHDK and CDR2 as SYGVNS. Trimming left V 5 bases short and J 6 bases short, with 14 bases between. CDR3 nucleotides: TGTGCCAGCAGTAAAGGGGCAGGGGTCGAGCAGTACTTC. It encodes CASSKGAGVEQYF.

The chain employs TRBV6-1 and TRBJ2-4, with D tentatively TRBD2 (5 bases). Looked up from germline, CDR1 is MNHNS and CDR2 is SASEGT. This CDR3 region has 11 residues. Trimming left V 1 base short and J 14 bases short, with 9 bases between. Here the CDR3 reads CASSEGPSKYF. Here the CDR3 DNA reads TGTGCCAGCAGTGAAGGGCCTAGCAAGTACTTC.

The chain couples TRBV19 to TRBJ2-2, with D uncertain. The CDR3 covers 12 residues. Trimming removed 3 bases from V and 14 bases from J, with 13 bases in between. Germline CDR1 LNHDA, CDR2 SQIVND (reference sequence). In DNA, the CDR3 is TGTGCCAGTAGTATCGACACCGAGAGTCTGTTTTTT. Translation: CASSIDTESLFF.

V gene TRBV4-3 combines with J gene TRBJ2-5; possible D gene TRBD2, 5 bases. The ends were cut back, 0 bases at V and 8 bases at J, with 7 bases in the middle. Germline values: CDR1 LGHNA, CDR2 YSLEER. This CDR3 has 12 amino acids. CDR3 loop: CASSQDGGTQYF. CDR3 coding DNA: TGCGCCAGCAGCCAAGATGGAGGTACCCAGTACTTC.

V and J are TRBV5-6 and TRBJ1-1; possible D gene TRBD1, 6 bases. Germline V gene data show CDR1 as SGHDT and CDR2 as YYEEEE. The V end was cut by 4 bases, the J end by 10 bases, with 20 bases between. The CDR3 extends over 14 amino acids. CDR3 region: CASSTRGGLAGAFF. CDR3 nucleotides: TGTGCCAGCAGCACCCGGGGGGGCCTCGCGGGAGCTTTCTTT. The full variable domain, in which reference TRBV5-6 and TRBJ1-1 provide the parts outside the CDR3, is DAGVTQSPTHLIKTRGQQVTLRCSPKSGHDTVSWYQQALGQGPQFIFQYYEEEERQRGNFPDRFSGHQFPNYSSELNVNALLLGDSALYLCASSTRGGLAGAFFGQGTRLTVV.

The chain is built from TRBV5-1 and TRBJ1-2; 10 nucleotides line up with TRBD1. V lost 4 bases, J lost 8 bases, and 2 bases stayed unmatched. The CDR3 is 12 amino acids. The germline gives CDR1 SGHRS, CDR2 YFSETQ. CDR3 sequence reads: CASSRDRGGYTF. CDR3 DNA sequence: TGCGCCAGCAGCAGGGACAGGGGAGGCTACACCTTC.

The chain links TRBV5-1 to TRBJ1-1; 8 bases match TRBD1. The ends lost 5 bases at V and 3 bases at J; junction bases unmatched: 6. The CDR3 contains 14 residues. The germline CDR1 and CDR2 sequences are SGHRS and YFSETQ. The CDR3 coding sequence is TGCGCCAGCAGTTTCAGGGGGCGAGACACTGAAGCTTTCTTT. Amino acids: CASSFRGRDTEAFF. The variable domain in full, with the rest retrieved from reference TRBV5-1 and TRBJ1-1, is KAGVTQTPRYLIKTRGQQVTLSCSPISGHRSVSWYQQTPGQGLQFLFEYFSETQRNKGNFPGRFSGRQFSNSRSEMNVSTLELGDSALYLCASSFRGRDTEAFFGQGTRLTVV.

The J gene is TRBJ1-1, the V gene TRBV4-3, with 7 bases that match TRBD1. CDR1 and CDR2 from the germline V gene are LGHNA and YSLEER. The CDR3 loop spans 14 amino acids. V shed 6 bases, J shed 8 bases, and the junction held 12 bases outside the gene matches. This CDR3 reads CASSIFPGQEEAFF. The CDR3 DNA is TGCGCCAGCAGTATTTTCCCCGGACAGGAAGAAGCTTTCTTT.

The chain couples TRBV7-2 to TRBJ2-3, with TRBD2 matching 9 bases. The V segment lost 3 bases and the J segment 6 bases; nucleotides outside the gene matches: 4. CDR3 length: 14 residues. CDR1 and CDR2 (germline): SGHTA, FQGNSA. As DNA, the CDR3 is TGTGCCAGCAGCTTTAGCGGGAGTGGCGATACGCAGTATTTT. This encodes CASSFSGSGDTQYF.

The V gene is TRBV4-1, the J gene TRBJ2-7, with 7 nucleotides matching TRBD2. This CDR3 contains 14 residues. Unmatched junction bases numbered 8, after V lost 6 bases and J lost 3 bases. Germline CDR1 and CDR2: MGHRA and YSYEKL. CDR3 region: CASSRREEDYEQYF. The CDR3 bases are TGCGCCAGCAGTCGCCGGGAGGAAGACTACGAGCAGTACTTC.

This sequence joins TRBV10-1 and TRBJ2-7; 9 positions agree with TRBD1. V gave up 5 bases and J gave up 5 bases; unmatched junction bases: 10. This CDR3 comprises 15 residues. Germline-derived CDR1 and CDR2 are WNHNN and SYGVQD (reference sequence). The CDR3 here is CASSRTGTGQDEQYF. In DNA form, the CDR3 reads TGCGCCAGCAGTAGGACCGGGACAGGGCAGGACGAGCAGTACTTC.

The rearrangement uses TRBV29-1 and TRBJ1-5; D is uncertain. V shed 4 bases and J shed 6 bases, with 10 bases lying between them. The germline CDR1 and CDR2 sequences are SQVTM and ANQGSEA. This CDR3 comprises 12 residues. The CDR3 DNA reads as TGCAGCGTTGGAGGGCCCGGTCAGCCCCAGCATTTT. Its translation: CSVGGPGQPQHF.

The rearrangement joins TRBV6-5 to TRBJ2-7; maybe TRBD1 (6 bases). The CDR3 length is 16 residues. V was cut by 0 bases and J by 3 bases, with 15 bases left in between. From germline, CDR1 is MNHEY and CDR2 SVGAGI. The CDR3 sequence: CASSYSSGGRVYEQYF. The CDR3 DNA sequence: TGTGCCAGCAGTTACTCGAGTGGGGGCCGGGTCTACGAGCAGTACTTC.

The chain recombines TRBV13 with TRBJ1-4; D is unresolved. With 0 bases removed from V and 5 bases from J, the gap between germline ends came to 16 bases. CDR3 length: 17 amino acids. Per the germline V gene, CDR1 is PRHDT and CDR2 is FYEKMQ (reference sequence). The chain's CDR3 is CASSLGQTGGGNEKLFF. Here the CDR3 DNA reads TGTGCCAGCAGCTTAGGACAGACCGGAGGAGGGAATGAAAAACTGTTTTTT.

The genes are TRBV6-1 and TRBJ1-1; a possible D gene is TRBD1 (6 bases). The V and J ends lost 6 bases and 1 base respectively, with 15 bases between them. In germline, CDR1 is MNHNS, CDR2 SASEGT. The CDR3 is made up of 15 amino acids. CDR3 loop: CASRQEGGGNTEAFF. The CDR3 DNA reads TGTGCCAGCAGGCAAGAAGGGGGGGGGAACACTGAAGCTTTCTTT.

The chain uses TRBV30 and TRBJ2-1; no definite D call. The CDR3 has 12 amino acids. V was clipped by 1 base and J by 5 bases, with 6 bases between them. The germline gives CDR1 GTSNPN, CDR2 SVGIG (reference sequence). The CDR3: CAWSGSDNEQFF. For the CDR3, the DNA is TGTGCCTGGAGTGGGAGCGACAATGAGCAGTTCTTC.

The V and J genes are TRBV5-6 and TRBJ1-2; tentatively, D is TRBD1 (5 bases). Trimming left V 3 bases short and J 3 bases short, with 15 bases between. The CDR3 runs 15 residues. The germline V gene encodes CDR1 SGHDT and CDR2 YYEEEE. CDR3 residues: CASSSPVTDHYGYTF. The CDR3 DNA follows: TGTGCCAGCAGCTCCCCAGTGACAGACCACTATGGCTACACCTTC.

The CDR3 protein is CASSLQQGAEAFF. The DNA of the CDR3 is TGTGCCAGCAGCTTACAACAGGGGGCGGAAGCTTTCTTT. This chain links TRBV7-3 with TRBJ1-1, with TRBD1 identical over 9 bases. J gave up 8 bases and V 2 bases, and 3 bases lay outside the gene matches. The length of the CDR3 is 13 residues. CDR1 SGHTA and CDR2 FQGTGA come from the germline V gene.

The V and J genes are TRBV7-2 and TRBJ2-3; D possibly corresponds to TRBD2 (6 bases). In germline, CDR1 is SGHTA, CDR2 FQGNSA. V shed 5 bases and J shed 4 bases, with 19 bases lying between them. This CDR3 comprises 16 residues. CDR3 sequence: CASSKRRGTESDTQYF. The CDR3 DNA sequence: TGTGCCAGCAGCAAGAGGCGGGGAACAGAGTCAGATACGCAGTATTTT.

The V and J genes are TRBV5-1 and TRBJ1-2, with D possibly TRBD1 on 5 matching bases. CDR1 SGHRS and CDR2 YFSETQ come from the germline V gene. The ends were cut back, 0 bases at V and 2 bases at J, with 14 bases in the middle. The CDR3 extends over 16 amino acids. In DNA, the CDR3 is TGCGCCAGCAGCTTGGTACCCGGGGGTGACAACTATGGCTACACCTTC. Its translation is CASSLVPGGDNYGYTF.

The V call is TRBV29-1, the J call TRBJ2-7; 8 nucleotides match TRBD1. This CDR3 has 14 amino acids. V was clipped by 1 base and J by 2 bases; unmatched bases: 4. Germline loops: CDR1 SQVTM, CDR2 ANQGSEA. CDR3 region: CSVEGTGNPYEQYF. CDR3 DNA: TGCAGCGTTGAAGGGACAGGGAACCCCTACGAGCAGTACTTC.

The chain employs TRBV5-6 and TRBJ2-7; a possible D gene is TRBD1 (5 bases). CDR3 length equals 15 residues. CDR1 SGHDT and CDR2 YYEEEE come from the germline V gene. V was cut by 0 bases and J by 2 bases, with 12 bases left in between. This CDR3 reads CASSLAGVGPYEQYF. For the CDR3, the DNA is TGTGCCAGCAGCTTGGCCGGAGTGGGGCCCTACGAGCAGTACTTC.

This chain joins TRBV4-3 and TRBJ2-3; 11 bases fit TRBD2. This CDR3 spans 17 amino acids. V shed 4 bases and J 0 bases; nucleotides not matched to a gene: 6. In germline, CDR1 is LGHNA, CDR2 YSLEER. The CDR3 sequence: CASSPRLAGTSTDTQYF. Written as DNA, the CDR3 is TGCGCCAGCAGCCCCCGACTAGCGGGGACTAGCACAGATACGCAGTATTTT.

This rearrangement joins TRBV4-1 to TRBJ1-6, with 10 bases identical to TRBD1. With V trimmed by 0 bases and J by 9 bases, 8 bases remained unmatched. CDR1 and CDR2 (germline): MGHRA, YSYEKL. The CDR3 totals 17 residues. The CDR3 DNA follows: TGCGCCAGCAGCCAAGACCGTTCCGGGACAGGGGTTTCACCCCTCCACTTT. It translates to CASSQDRSGTGVSPLHF.

The chain links TRBV29-1 to TRBJ2-7; possible D gene TRBD1, 7 bases. The CDR3 totals 13 residues. Germline CDR1 reads SQVTM; CDR2 reads ANQGSEA. V lost 7 bases to trimming and J lost 1 base, with 14 bases between them. CDR3 region: CSASRGESYEQYF. The DNA of the CDR3 is TGCAGCGCCTCCAGGGGGGAGTCCTACGAGCAGTACTTC.

The chain uses TRBV29-1 and TRBJ2-1, with 9 bases aligning to TRBD2. J gave up 3 bases and V 7 bases, and 13 bases lay outside the gene matches. The CDR3 extends over 16 amino acids. Germline CDR1 reads SQVTM; CDR2 reads ANQGSEA. CDR3 amino acids: CSALGVAGVGYNEQFF. CDR3 bases: TGCAGCGCCCTGGGGGTAGCGGGAGTAGGCTACAATGAGCAGTTCTTC.

The rearrangement joins TRBV4-3 to TRBJ2-7; TRBD2 matches at 12 bases. J lost 0 bases, V lost 4 bases, and 1 base had no gene match. The CDR3 is 15 amino acids. CDR1 and CDR2 from the germline V gene are LGHNA and YSLEER. CDR3 nucleotide sequence: TGCGCCAGCAGCCCTAGCGGGAGGGGCTCCTACGAGCAGTACTTC. Protein sequence: CASSPSGRGSYEQYF.